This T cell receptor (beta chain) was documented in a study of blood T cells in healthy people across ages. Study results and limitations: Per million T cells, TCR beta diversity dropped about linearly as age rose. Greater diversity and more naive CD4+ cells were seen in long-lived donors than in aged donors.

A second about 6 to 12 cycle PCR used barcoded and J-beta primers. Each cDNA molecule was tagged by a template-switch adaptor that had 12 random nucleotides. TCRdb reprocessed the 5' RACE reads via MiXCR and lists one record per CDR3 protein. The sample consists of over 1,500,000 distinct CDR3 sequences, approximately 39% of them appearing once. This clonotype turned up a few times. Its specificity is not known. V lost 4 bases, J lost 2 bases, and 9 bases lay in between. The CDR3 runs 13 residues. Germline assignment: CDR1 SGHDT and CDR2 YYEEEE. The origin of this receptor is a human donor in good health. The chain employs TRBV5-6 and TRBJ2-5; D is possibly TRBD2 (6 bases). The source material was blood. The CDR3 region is CASSIGGQETQYF. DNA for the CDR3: TGTGCCAGCAGCATCGGGGGTCAAGAGACCCAGTACTTC.